The next 9 T cell receptor beta chains were all read from a single sample in a study of shared clonotypes between healthy human individuals. CD45RO-negative, CCR7-positively selected cells formed the naive CD8 fraction, excluding terminally differentiated effector memory CD45RA+ cells. Libraries were prepared by immunoSEQ multiplex PCR; TCRdb keeps only in-frame clonotypes and omits some of them. In the table there are 1.5 million to 2.5 million clones, approximately 94% of which are singletons. Input material: naive CD8+ T cells sorted from blood. These receptors all come from a man between 18 and 29 years old in good health.

The V and J genes are TRBV6-4 and TRBJ2-2; possibly TRBD1 for D (6 bases). The V and J ends lost 0 bases and 4 bases respectively, with 15 bases between them. The CDR3 covers 17 residues. Germline V gene sequence: CDR1 MRHNA, CDR2 SNTAGT. The CDR3 nucleotides are TGTGCCAGCAGTGACTCGCCTTCTACAGGGTCCACCGGGGAGCTGTTTTTT. Residues: CASSDSPSTGSTGELFF.

The chain uses TRBV29-1 and TRBJ2-1; possible D gene TRBD1, 6 bases. V shed 7 bases and J shed 0 bases, with 22 bases lying between them. Germline V gene data show CDR1 as SQVTM and CDR2 as ANQGSEA. This CDR3 is built from 17 residues. CDR3 amino acids: CSAKTGIGSGSYNEQFF. CDR3 DNA: TGCAGCGCTAAGACAGGAATTGGATCTGGCTCCTACAATGAGCAGTTCTTC.

This clone appeared a single time. The chain carries TRBV4-3 and TRBJ2-7; D not certain. Germline-derived CDR1 and CDR2 are LGHNA and YSLEER. CDR3 length: 14 amino acids. The ends were cut back, 1 base at V and 3 bases at J, with 10 bases in the middle. DNA for the CDR3: TGCGCCAGCAGCCAAGTAGGGTTCGGCTACGAGCAGTACTTC. Its protein is CASSQVGFGYEQYF.

The chain has TRBV5-6 and TRBJ1-3; weak D call: TRBD1 (5 bases). CDR1 is SGHDT, CDR2 YYEEEE, per germline. The CDR3 extends over 13 amino acids. The V end was cut by 4 bases, the J end by 8 bases, with 13 bases between. The CDR3 nucleotides are TGTGCCAGCAGCCTGGGGGGTATGGACACCATATATTTT. Translation: CASSLGGMDTIYF.

This clone is a singleton in its sample. This rearrangement joins TRBV7-9 to TRBJ2-1; D is undetermined. Trimming left V 5 bases short and J 5 bases short, with 13 bases between. This CDR3 comprises 14 residues. Germline V gives CDR1 SEHNR, CDR2 FQNEAQ (reference sequence). CDR3 in DNA: TGTGCCAGCAGCCACCCTCTGTCCCACAATGAGCAGTTCTTC. Amino acids: CASSHPLSHNEQFF. Drawing the rest from reference TRBV7-9 and TRBJ2-1, the complete variable domain is DTGVSQNPRHKITKRGQNVTFRCDPISEHNRLYWYRQTLGQGPEFLTYFQNEAQLEKSRLLSDRFSAERPKGSFSTLEIQRTEQGDSAMYLCASSHPLSHNEQFFGPGTRLTVL.

The chain combines TRBV7-6 with TRBJ1-1, with D unclear. Trimming pared 1 base from V and 8 bases from J, leaving 11 bases between. The CDR3 is 13 amino acids. CDR1 SGHVS and CDR2 FNYEAQ come from the germline V gene. CDR3 amino acids: CASSLGSGREAFF. The CDR3 region has the DNA TGTGCCAGCAGCTTAGGATCAGGAAGGGAAGCTTTCTTT.

CDR3 amino acids: CASSLSPWDEQFF. CDR3 bases: TGTGCCAGCAGCTTAAGCCCCTGGGATGAGCAGTTCTTC. The rearrangement links TRBV7-9 to TRBJ2-1; D remains ambiguous. There are 13 residues in the CDR3. The V end lost 2 bases, the J end lost 8 bases, and 10 bases lay between the germline ends. Germline V gene sequence: CDR1 SEHNR, CDR2 FQNEAQ (reference sequence).

This rearrangement joins TRBV5-8 to TRBJ2-4, with D tentatively TRBD2 (5 bases). Deletions cut 1 base from V and 5 bases from J, with 16 bases between. The germline V gene encodes CDR1 SGHTS and CDR2 YDEGEE. CDR3 length equals 16 residues. The CDR3 DNA follows: TGTGCCAGCAGCTTGCTGGGTCCCCCCGGGGAAAACATTCAGTACTTC. Its translation is CASSLLGPPGENIQYF.

The chain has TRBV19 and TRBJ2-3; D remains ambiguous. The CDR3 is made up of 13 amino acids. V was cut by 4 bases and J by 5 bases, with 10 bases left in between. Germline loops: CDR1 LNHDA, CDR2 SQIVND (reference sequence). The CDR3 loop is CASSTISLDTQYF. The DNA of the CDR3 is TGTGCCAGTAGTACAATTTCGCTAGATACGCAGTATTTT.